These 18 T cell receptor beta chains share one sample of origin, sequenced in a study of early T cells in non-severe SARS-CoV-2 infection. One entry per CDR3 protein, called by TCRdb with MiXCR from the 5' RACE reads. The sample has around 70,000 distinct CDR3 sequences, 10% to 15% seen once. Sequencing input: whole blood. The receptors come from an adult who was a healthcare worker with PCR-confirmed SARS-CoV-2 infection or an uninfected control (not recorded which).

This clonotype was counted between two and nine times. The rearrangement uses TRBV7-9 and TRBJ2-7; D might be TRBD1 (6 bases). The CDR3 runs 15 residues. V lost 5 bases, J lost 2 bases, and 16 bases lay in between. The germline V gene has CDR1 SEHNR and CDR2 FQNEAQ (reference sequence). Written as DNA, the CDR3 is TGTGCCAGCAGCGCAGGGGCCTTGAGGGCCTACGAGCAGTACTTC. Its translation: CASSAGALRAYEQYF.

In its sample, this clonotype was seen many times. The gene calls are TRBV19 and TRBJ1-2; D gene uncertain. The germline V and J ends were trimmed by 5 bases and 6 bases, with 7 bases remaining between them. The germline V gene has CDR1 LNHDA and CDR2 SQIVND (reference sequence). This CDR3 is 11 amino acids long. The CDR3 DNA is TGTGCCAGTAGTTTGGGTAATGGCTACACCTTC. It is translated as CASSLGNGYTF.

This clonotype was observed a handful of times. The chain employs TRBV6-4 and TRBJ2-4; TRBD2 aligns across 11 bases. V trimming: 5 bases; J trimming: 8 bases; junction bases outside the gene matches: 2. The germline gives CDR1 MRHNA, CDR2 SNTAGT. The CDR3 covers 13 residues. This CDR3 is CASSTSGRDIQYF. CDR3 in DNA: TGTGCCAGCAGTACTAGCGGGAGAGACATTCAGTACTTC.

This clonotype showed up many times. CDR3 in amino acids: CASSLSLAGELFF. DNA for the CDR3: TGTGCCAGCAGTTTATCACTCGCCGGGGAGCTGTTTTTT. This chain uses TRBV27 with TRBJ2-2; D ambiguous. This CDR3 spans 13 amino acids. V was clipped by 0 bases and J by 6 bases, with 5 bases between them. The germline V gene has CDR1 MNHEY and CDR2 SMNVEV (reference sequence).

The chain carries TRBV27 and TRBJ2-7, with D possibly being TRBD2 (5 bases). Trimming left V 1 base short and J 2 bases short, with 12 bases between. Looked up from germline, CDR1 is MNHEY and CDR2 is SMNVEV (reference sequence). This CDR3 has 15 amino acids. CDR3 loop: CASSLYGKSTYEQYF. The CDR3 coding sequence is TGTGCCAGCAGTTTATACGGGAAGTCGACCTACGAGCAGTACTTC.

This clonotype has ten or more counts. The CDR3 protein is CASASGQGASEAFF. Here the CDR3 DNA reads TGTGCTAGTGCTTCCGGACAGGGGGCATCTGAAGCTTTCTTT. The chain recombines TRBV12-5 with TRBJ1-1, with 11 nucleotides matching TRBD1. The CDR3 is made up of 14 amino acids. V shed 7 bases and J 6 bases; nucleotides not matched to a gene: 7. CDR1 and CDR2 (germline): LGHNT, FRNRAP. Variable domain in full (rest from reference TRBV12-5 and TRBJ1-1): DARVTQTPRHKVTEMGQEVTMRCQPILGHNTVFWYRQTMMQGLELLAYFRNRAPLDDSGMPKDRFSAEMPDATLATLKIQPSEPRDSAVYFCASASGQGASEAFFGQGTRLTVV.

As to this clonotype: This may stem from a read error, because a much larger clone lies one nucleotide away. The CDR3 loop is CAWSPSGKNTVAFF. The CDR3 nucleotides read TGTGCCTGGAGTCCCTCGGGGAAGAACACTGTAGCTTTCTTT. The chain is built from TRBV30 and TRBJ1-1, with D unclear. CDR1 GTSNPN and CDR2 SVGIG come from the germline V gene (reference sequence). The CDR3 length is 14 residues.

J is TRBJ2-1 and V is TRBV12-5; the match to TRBD2 covers 10 bases. The CDR3 spans 18 residues. V lost 1 base, J lost 0 bases, and 6 bases stayed unmatched. Germline V gene lookup returns CDR1 LGHNT and CDR2 FRNRAP. The CDR3 DNA is TGTGCTAGTGGTTTGGGGACTAGCGGAACTGTCTCCTACAATGAGCAGTTCTTC. This codes for CASGLGTSGTVSYNEQFF.

Many counts were recorded for this clonotype. The rearrangement uses TRBV24-1 and TRBJ2-2; 10 bases fit TRBD2. The ends lost 4 bases at V and 8 bases at J; junction bases unmatched: 15. The CDR3 has 18 residues. Germline CDR1 KGHDR, CDR2 SFDVKD. The CDR3 coding sequence is TGTGCCACCAGTGACTGGGCCATAGCGGGAGGCCACCCGGGGGAGCTGTTTTTT. Protein: CATSDWAIAGGHPGELFF.

This clonotype occurred many times. The V gene is TRBV6-4, the J gene TRBJ2-1, with TRBD2 matching over 9 bases. The germline gives CDR1 MRHNA, CDR2 SNTAGT. Trimming cost V 6 bases and J 8 bases; bases outside gene matches: 11. The CDR3 runs to 15 residues. The CDR3 nucleotides are TGTGCCAGCAGGCCCTCAGGCGGGGGGGGCGATGAGCAGTTCTTC. Translated: CASRPSGGGGDEQFF.

This clonotype has a handful of counts. The rearrangement links TRBV3-1 to TRBJ1-6; 10 bases are a match to TRBD1. The CDR3 sequence is 16 residues long. Germline V gene sequence: CDR1 LGHDT, CDR2 YNNKEL (reference sequence). Trimming took 4 bases from V and 6 from J; bases not matched to a gene: 6. CDR3 nucleotide sequence: TGTGCCAGCAGCCGTGGGACAGGGGTTGTTAATTCACCCCTCCACTTT. This encodes CASSRGTGVVNSPLHF.

This clonotype was seen more than once but under ten times. This chain connects TRBV20-1 to TRBJ2-7; TRBD2 aligns across 14 bases. V lost 5 bases, J lost 5 bases, and 8 bases stayed unmatched. Germline V gives CDR1 DFQATT, CDR2 SNEGSKA (reference sequence). CDR3 size: 15 residues. This CDR3 reads CSAGGTSGRRNEQYF. CDR3 nucleotides: TGCAGTGCTGGTGGGACTAGCGGGAGAAGGAACGAGCAGTACTTC.

The V and J genes are TRBV7-3 and TRBJ2-3; the D gene could be TRBD1 or TRBD2 (6 bases each). Per germline, CDR1 SGHTA and CDR2 FQGTGA. The CDR3 is 13 residues long. Trimming removed 5 bases from V and 6 bases from J, with 12 bases in between. The CDR3 sequence is CASSLRGLDTQYF. The CDR3 coding sequence is TGTGCCAGCAGCCTACGGGGGCTGGATACGCAGTATTTT. Using reference TRBV7-3 and TRBJ2-3 for the parts outside the CDR3, the full variable domain is GAGVSQTPSNKVTEKGKYVELRCDPISGHTALYWYRQSLGQGPEFLIYFQGTGAADDSGLPNDRFFAVRPEGSVSTLKIQRTERGDSAVYLCASSLRGLDTQYFGPGTRLTVL.

This clonotype was recorded many times. V gene TRBV20-1 combines with J gene TRBJ1-2, with D perhaps matching TRBD1 (6 bases). CDR1 and CDR2 from the germline V gene are DFQATT and SNEGSKA (reference sequence). The CDR3 extends over 15 amino acids. Trimming left V 1 base short and J 2 bases short, with 14 bases between. In DNA form, the CDR3 reads TGCAGTGCTAGAGGAGGACAGTCCCTAAACTATGGCTACACCTTC. Translation gives CSARGGQSLNYGYTF.

The rearrangement joins TRBV28 to TRBJ2-4; D might be TRBD1 or TRBD2, each matching 6 bases. This CDR3 comprises 14 residues. The ends were cut back, 1 base at V and 7 bases at J, with 11 bases in the middle. The V gene's germline CDR1 is MDHEN and CDR2 SYDVKM. As DNA, the CDR3 is TGTGCCAGCAGTTTATTAGGGGGGAGTAACATTCAGTACTTC. This sequence encodes CASSLLGGSNIQYF.

This clonotype was observed many times. This chain links TRBV3-1 with TRBJ2-7, with D unclear. The CDR3 has 13 residues. Per the germline V gene, CDR1 is LGHDT and CDR2 is YNNKEL (reference sequence). Trimming left V 4 bases short and J 6 bases short, with 13 bases between. This CDR3 reads CASSRRGPGEQYF. CDR3 sequence (DNA): TGTGCCAGCAGCCGCCGAGGTCCGGGCGAGCAGTACTTC.

This clonotype was seen more than once but under ten times. This chain connects TRBV28 to TRBJ2-4; the match to TRBD2 covers 8 bases. The CDR3 is 15 residues long. CDR1 and CDR2 from the germline V gene are MDHEN and SYDVKM. The junction had 6 bases not matched to a gene; V was cut back by 1 base and J by 7 bases. The CDR3 nucleotides are TGTGCCAGCAGTTTATACCTAGCGGGTGCGAACATTCAGTACTTC. This translates into CASSLYLAGANIQYF.

This clonotype was recorded at least ten times. The V gene is TRBV28, the J gene TRBJ2-5; D is undetermined. V lost 0 bases and J lost 6, with 8 bases in between. In germline, CDR1 is MDHEN, CDR2 SYDVKM. The CDR3 contains 13 residues. The CDR3 loop reads CASSLWASKTQYF. For the CDR3, the DNA is TGTGCCAGCAGTTTATGGGCCTCGAAGACCCAGTACTTC.